These 32 T cell receptor beta chains share one sample of origin, sequenced in a study of shared clonotypes between healthy human individuals. Selected positively for CCR7 and CD45RO-negative, naive CD8 cells excluded terminally differentiated effector memory CD45RA+ cells. The assay was immunoSEQ multiplex PCR, and TCRdb's table has in-frame clones only and misses some. The data show around 600,000 clones, 85% to 95% seen once. Source material: naive CD8+ T cells sorted from blood. These receptor sequences come from a woman aged 25 to 39 in good health.

The chain recombines TRBV7-8 with TRBJ2-7; D gene ambiguous. This CDR3 contains 14 residues. V was cut by 1 base and J by 6 bases, with 13 bases left in between. Germline loops: CDR1 SGHVS, CDR2 FQNEAQ. CDR3 residues: CASSLVLGSREQYF. CDR3 nucleotide sequence: TGTGCCAGCAGCTTAGTTCTCGGGTCCCGCGAGCAGTACTTC.

J is TRBJ2-7 and V is TRBV6-5; TRBD1 matches 7 bases. The J segment lost 5 bases and the V segment lost 7 bases, leaving 11 bases of the junction unmatched. CDR1 is MNHEY and CDR2 is SVGAGI in the germline V gene. The CDR3 extends over 14 amino acids. This CDR3 reads CASTPVDRANEQYF. For the CDR3, the DNA is TGTGCCAGCACCCCTGTTGACAGGGCAAACGAGCAGTACTTC.

The chain joins TRBV7-6 to TRBJ2-1; 10 bases match TRBD2. Per germline, CDR1 SGHVS and CDR2 FNYEAQ. V was pared by 0 bases and J by 6 bases, with 17 bases of the junction left unmatched. This CDR3 is 20 amino acids long. The CDR3 DNA reads TGTGCCAGCAGCTTAGCTCCCCCGAGCGGGAGGGCCCTCCCCCGCAATGAGCAGTTCTTC. Its translation is CASSLAPPSGRALPRNEQFF.

The chain combines TRBV27 with TRBJ2-1; D is uncertain. The CDR3 has 13 residues. CDR1 is MNHEY and CDR2 is SMNVEV in the germline V gene (reference sequence). V lost 6 bases and J 0 bases, leaving 6 bases between the germline ends. The chain's CDR3 is CASSQRSYNEQFF. DNA of the CDR3: TGTGCCAGCAGCCAGCGCTCCTACAATGAGCAGTTCTTC.

In regard to this clone: Other DNA sequences in this specimen translate into the identical CDR3. The V and J genes are TRBV5-1 and TRBJ2-2, with 7 positions matching TRBD1. V lost 4 bases, J lost 2 bases, and 5 bases stayed unmatched. This CDR3 has 15 residues. In germline, CDR1 is SGHRS, CDR2 YFSETQ. This chain's CDR3 is CASSPGTANTGELFF. For the CDR3, the DNA is TGCGCCAGCAGCCCAGGGACAGCCAACACCGGGGAGCTGTTTTTT.

The chain has TRBV7-2 and TRBJ2-5; 7 positions match TRBD1. Germline V lookup: CDR1 SGHTA, CDR2 FQGNSA. Trimming took 6 bases from V and 5 from J; bases not matched to a gene: 12. The CDR3 consists of 15 residues. The CDR3 DNA follows: TGTGCCAGCAGGCCAACACAGGGGCTTGGGGAGACCCAGTACTTC. Encoded protein: CASRPTQGLGETQYF.

V gene TRBV5-4 combines with J gene TRBJ2-7; D may match TRBD1 or TRBD2 (5 bases each). Germline CDR1 is SGHNT and CDR2 is YYREEE (reference sequence). The CDR3 runs to 14 residues. Trimming shortened V by 4 bases and J by 2 bases, and 13 bases separated the two germline ends. The CDR3 spells CASSPMRGTYEQYF. Written as DNA, the CDR3 is TGTGCCAGCAGCCCAATGAGGGGAACCTACGAGCAGTACTTC. Full variable domain (outside the CDR3, taken from reference TRBV5-4 and TRBJ2-7): ETGVTQSPTHLIKTRGQQVTLRCSSQSGHNTVSWYQQALGQGPQFIFQYYREEENGRGNFPPRFSGLQFPNYSSELNVNALELDDSALYLCASSPMRGTYEQYFGPGTRLTVT.

This rearrangement joins TRBV5-1 to TRBJ2-1; 11 bases map to TRBD1. V shed 4 bases and J 9 bases; nucleotides not matched to a gene: 6. This CDR3 has 14 amino acids. Germline CDR1 and CDR2: SGHRS and YFSETQ. The CDR3 nucleotides are TGCGCCAGCAGCCCCGGGACAGGGGGATTTGAGCAGTTCTTC. Translated, it gives CASSPGTGGFEQFF.

CDR3: CASSFSVPNYEQYF. The CDR3 nucleotides are TGTGCCAGCAGTTTTTCCGTACCGAACTACGAGCAGTACTTC. The chain is built from TRBV28 and TRBJ2-7; D gene uncertain. Trimming left V 3 bases short and J 3 bases short, with 12 bases between. This CDR3 has 14 amino acids. From germline, CDR1 is MDHEN and CDR2 SYDVKM.

The genes are TRBV5-6 and TRBJ2-7; a weak D match, TRBD2 (6 bases). Trimming left V 4 bases short and J 1 base short, with 9 bases between. Germline CDR1 is SGHDT and CDR2 is YYEEEE. The CDR3 spans 13 residues. CDR3 DNA sequence: TGTGCCAGCAGCCCCGCGGGGTCCTACGAGCAGTACTTC. Protein sequence: CASSPAGSYEQYF.

The J gene is TRBJ1-3, the V gene TRBV19; tentative D call: TRBD1 (6 bases). The V end lost 5 bases, the J end lost 7 bases, and 18 bases lay between the germline ends. The germline gives CDR1 LNHDA, CDR2 SQIVND (reference sequence). The CDR3 is 15 amino acids. The CDR3 loop reads CASSWDISDGNTIYF. The CDR3 DNA reads as TGTGCCAGTAGTTGGGACATCTCCGACGGGAACACCATATATTTT.

A few counts support this clone. V and J are TRBV27 and TRBJ2-3; no firm D call. V lost 5 bases and J 2 bases, leaving 2 bases between the germline ends. The germline gives CDR1 MNHEY, CDR2 SMNVEV (reference sequence). This CDR3 spans 11 amino acids. DNA of the CDR3: TGTGCCAGCAGTAACACAGATACGCAGTATTTT. This codes for CASSNTDTQYF.

Of note for this clone: Other DNA sequences in this sample translate to the same CDR3. The rearrangement uses TRBV5-4 and TRBJ2-1, with D perhaps TRBD1 (6 bases). The CDR3 sequence is 12 residues long. The V and J ends lost 3 bases and 6 bases respectively, with 7 bases between them. The germline gives CDR1 SGHNT, CDR2 YYREEE (reference sequence). The CDR3 DNA reads as TGTGCCAGCAGCTCGGACAGCAATGAGCAGTTCTTC. It codes for CASSSDSNEQFF.

The chain is built from TRBV27 and TRBJ2-3, with 14 positions matching TRBD2. Germline loops: CDR1 MNHEY, CDR2 SMNVEV (reference sequence). With 3 bases clipped from V and 3 bases from J, the junction kept 5 bases outside the gene matches. The CDR3 consists of 17 residues. CDR3 amino acids: CASSFEGLAGVTDTQYF. CDR3 nucleotide sequence: TGTGCCAGCAGTTTTGAGGGACTAGCGGGAGTTACAGATACGCAGTATTTT.

The chain recombines TRBV28 with TRBJ2-7; 7 bases line up with TRBD2. The CDR3 spans 17 residues. CDR1 is MDHEN and CDR2 is SYDVKM in the germline V gene. V lost 3 bases and J lost 3; bases outside the gene matches: 14. The CDR3 region has the DNA TGTGCCAGCAGTTTCTTGGTTCGGGGAGGGGTCGACTACGAGCAGTACTTC. Protein: CASSFLVRGGVDYEQYF.

The chain carries TRBV4-1 and TRBJ1-1; D is perhaps TRBD1 (5 bases). This CDR3 region has 13 residues. Between the trimmed V and J ends, which lost 1 base and 8 bases, there was a span of 11 bases. Germline CDR1 is MGHRA and CDR2 is YSYEKL. CDR3 coding DNA: TGCGCCAGCAGCCAAGGGTTCAGGACAGAAGCTTTCTTT. Protein product: CASSQGFRTEAFF.

In this sample, this clone turned up once. The chain recombines TRBV5-6 with TRBJ2-1; D not certain. The CDR3 has 14 residues. Germline CDR1 and CDR2: SGHDT and YYEEEE. V lost 0 bases, J lost 4 bases, and 8 bases lay in between. The CDR3 DNA reads TGTGCCAGCAGCTTGGACGAGCTTTACAATGAGCAGTTCTTC. Translation gives CASSLDELYNEQFF.

This chain joins TRBV7-8 and TRBJ2-7; the match to TRBD2 covers 7 bases. The J segment lost 1 base and the V segment lost 5 bases, leaving 5 bases of the junction unmatched. The CDR3 extends over 14 amino acids. Germline V gene sequence: CDR1 SGHVS, CDR2 FQNEAQ. This CDR3 reads CASSRLGGSYEQYF. CDR3 nucleotide sequence: TGTGCCAGCAGCCGGCTGGGGGGGTCCTACGAGCAGTACTTC.

This chain joins TRBV19 and TRBJ2-7; D gene unclear. The CDR3 contains 13 residues. CDR1 and CDR2 (germline): LNHDA, SQIVND (reference sequence). Trimming took 0 bases from V and 5 from J, leaving 8 bases between them. In nucleotides, the CDR3 is TGTGCCAGTAGTATAGATGTGCGGAACGAGCAGTACTTC. As protein: CASSIDVRNEQYF.

For this clone: Other nucleotide sequences from this sample produce the same CDR3. The chain recombines TRBV5-4 with TRBJ1-1; D is unclear. The V gene's germline CDR1 is SGHNT and CDR2 YYREEE (reference sequence). The V end was cut by 0 bases, the J end by 1 base, with 4 bases between. This CDR3 is 13 amino acids long. This CDR3 is CASSLAENTEAFF. The CDR3 DNA reads as TGTGCCAGCAGCTTGGCAGAGAACACTGAAGCTTTCTTT.

This rearrangement joins TRBV6-5 to TRBJ1-2, with D possibly matching TRBD1 (5 bases). V lost 6 bases and J lost 7, with 12 bases in between. This CDR3 region has 12 residues. The germline V gene has CDR1 MNHEY and CDR2 SVGAGI. The CDR3 reads CASSGGGRGYTF. CDR3 sequence (DNA): TGTGCCAGCAGCGGGGGAGGGCGTGGCTACACCTTC.

The V call is TRBV11-2, the J call TRBJ2-7; tentatively, D is TRBD2 (6 bases). V dropped 5 bases and J dropped 3 bases, with 14 bases sitting between them. The CDR3 length is 14 residues. Looked up from germline, CDR1 is SGHAT and CDR2 is FQNNGV. CDR3 sequence (DNA): TGTGCCAGCAGCGCCTCGGGGGATGTCTACGAGCAGTACTTC. The encoded protein is CASSASGDVYEQYF. Filled out from reference TRBV11-2 and TRBJ2-7, the complete variable domain reads EAGVAQSPRYKIIEKRQSVAFWCNPISGHATLYWYQQILGQGPKLLIQFQNNGVVDDSQLPKDRFSAERLKGVDSTLKIQPAKLEDSAVYLCASSASGDVYEQYFGPGTRLTVT.

The genes are TRBV11-2 and TRBJ2-7, with TRBD1 matching 8 bases. Trimming took 5 bases from V and 3 from J; bases not matched to a gene: 9. The V gene's germline CDR1 is SGHAT and CDR2 FQNNGV. This CDR3 is 15 amino acids long. For the CDR3, the DNA is TGTGCCAGCAGCCCCTCTGAGACAGGGGTCTACGAGCAGTACTTC. As protein: CASSPSETGVYEQYF. Variable domain in full (rest from reference TRBV11-2 and TRBJ2-7): EAGVAQSPRYKIIEKRQSVAFWCNPISGHATLYWYQQILGQGPKLLIQFQNNGVVDDSQLPKDRFSAERLKGVDSTLKIQPAKLEDSAVYLCASSPSETGVYEQYFGPGTRLTVT.

For this clone: One end of the junction is discordant with germline, which a read error may explain. J is TRBJ2-7 and V is TRBV2; 14 nucleotides agree with TRBD2. This CDR3 is built from 18 residues. The germline CDR1 and CDR2 sequences are SNHLY and FYNNEI. This CDR3 is CASSEARGTSGSSNEQYF. CDR3 in DNA: TGTGCCAGCAGTGAAGCTCGAGGGACTAGCGGGAGCTCCAACGAGCAGTACTTC.

The chain recombines TRBV2 with TRBJ2-7; no clear D. Germline-derived CDR1 and CDR2 are SNHLY and FYNNEI. The CDR3 is 10 residues long. Trimming took 7 bases from V and 5 from J, leaving 6 bases between them. In DNA form, the CDR3 reads TGTGCCAGCAAGGTGGACGAGCAGTACTTC. This codes for CASKVDEQYF.

The chain couples TRBV9 to TRBJ2-2, with D unresolved. Germline V gene lookup returns CDR1 SGDLS and CDR2 YYNGEE. Trimming removed 0 bases at V and 9 bases at J, with 9 bases between. This CDR3 is built from 13 residues. CDR3 amino acids: CASSVGSPRELFF. The DNA of the CDR3 is TGTGCCAGCAGCGTAGGCAGCCCCAGGGAGCTGTTTTTT.

The V gene is TRBV7-7, the J gene TRBJ2-1, with 13 bases that match TRBD2. From germline, CDR1 is SSHAT and CDR2 FNYEAQ (reference sequence). The CDR3 consists of 15 residues. The junction had 2 bases not matched to a gene; V was cut back by 4 bases and J by 5 bases. CDR3 region: CASSSGLAGNNEQFF. CDR3 nucleotides: TGTGCCAGCAGCTCGGGACTAGCGGGGAACAATGAGCAGTTCTTC. Using reference TRBV7-7 and TRBJ2-1 for the parts outside the CDR3, the full variable domain is GAGVSQSPRYKVTKRGQDVTLRCDPISSHATLYWYQQALGQGPEFLTYFNYEAQPDKSGLPSDRFSAERPEGSISTLTIQRTEQRDSAMYRCASSSGLAGNNEQFFGPGTRLTVL.

This chain joins TRBV11-3 and TRBJ2-2; D may be TRBD1 or TRBD2 (5 bases each). CDR3 length equals 13 residues. Germline V gives CDR1 SGHNT, CDR2 YENEEA. Trimming shortened V by 5 bases and J by 5 bases, and 9 bases separated the two germline ends. This chain's CDR3 is CASSVRGTGELFF. The DNA of the CDR3 is TGTGCCAGCAGCGTGAGGGGTACCGGGGAGCTGTTTTTT.

The chain is built from TRBV28 and TRBJ1-5; no reliable D call. The V gene lost 4 bases and the J gene lost 7 bases, with 14 bases spanning the gap. The CDR3 spans 14 residues. The germline gives CDR1 MDHEN, CDR2 SYDVKM. CDR3 DNA sequence: TGTGCCAGCAGTTCCCACGCCGGCCGGCAGCCCCAGCATTTT. As protein: CASSSHAGRQPQHF.

This clone was recorded only once. The rearrangement joins TRBV5-4 to TRBJ2-7; 9 nucleotides match TRBD2. From germline, CDR1 is SGHNT and CDR2 YYREEE (reference sequence). This CDR3 spans 15 amino acids. Trimming removed 5 bases from V and 4 bases from J; junction bases left unmatched: 10. The CDR3 sequence: CASRPGLAAQYEQYF. In DNA form, the CDR3 reads TGTGCCAGCAGGCCGGGACTAGCTGCGCAATACGAGCAGTACTTC.

V gene TRBV2 combines with J gene TRBJ1-1; no reliable D call. The germline V gene has CDR1 SNHLY and CDR2 FYNNEI. The CDR3 runs to 12 residues. Between the trimmed V and J ends, which lost 6 bases and 6 bases, there was a span of 11 bases. CDR3 residues: CASRDWEAEAFF. CDR3 in DNA: TGTGCCAGCAGAGACTGGGAGGCTGAAGCTTTCTTT.

CDR3 bases: TGTGCCAGTAGTATGACAGGGTCTCACGAGCAGTACTTC. This gives the protein CASSMTGSHEQYF. The V call is TRBV19, the J call TRBJ2-7, with 7 bases lining up with TRBD1. Germline CDR1 LNHDA, CDR2 SQIVND (reference sequence). The CDR3 sequence is 13 residues long. V lost 3 bases, J lost 5 bases, and 4 bases stayed unmatched.